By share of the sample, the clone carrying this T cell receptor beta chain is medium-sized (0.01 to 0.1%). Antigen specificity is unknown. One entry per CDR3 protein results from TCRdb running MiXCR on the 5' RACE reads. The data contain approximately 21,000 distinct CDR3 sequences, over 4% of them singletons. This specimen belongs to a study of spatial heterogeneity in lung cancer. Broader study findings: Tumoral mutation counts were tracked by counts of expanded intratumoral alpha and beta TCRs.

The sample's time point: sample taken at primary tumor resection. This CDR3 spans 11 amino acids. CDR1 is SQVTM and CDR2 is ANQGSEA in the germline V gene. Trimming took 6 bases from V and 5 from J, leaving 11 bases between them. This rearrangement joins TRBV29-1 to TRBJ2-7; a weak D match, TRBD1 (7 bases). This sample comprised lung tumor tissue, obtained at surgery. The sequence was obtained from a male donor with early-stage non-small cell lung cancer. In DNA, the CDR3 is TGCAGCGTCGGCAGGGGGGACGAGCAGTACTTC. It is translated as CSVGRGDEQYF.